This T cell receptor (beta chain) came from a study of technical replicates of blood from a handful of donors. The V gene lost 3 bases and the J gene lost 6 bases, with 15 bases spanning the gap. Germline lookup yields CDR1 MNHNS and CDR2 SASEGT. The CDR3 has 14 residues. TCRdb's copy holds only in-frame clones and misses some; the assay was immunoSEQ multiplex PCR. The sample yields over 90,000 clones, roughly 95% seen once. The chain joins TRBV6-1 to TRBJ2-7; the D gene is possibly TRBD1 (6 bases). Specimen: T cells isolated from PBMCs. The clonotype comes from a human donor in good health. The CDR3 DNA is TGTGCCAGCAGTGAGGGCAGGGGTTCACGCGAGCAGTACTTC. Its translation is CASSEGRGSREQYF.